The 16 T cell receptor beta chains given below trace back to one sample, sequenced in a study of cytotoxic CD8 clonotypes in ibrutinib-treated CLL. Libraries were prepared by immunoSEQ multiplex PCR; TCRdb keeps only in-frame clonotypes and omits some of them. The sample lists tens of thousands of clones; more than 60% were seen once. The specimen comprised PBMCs, sampled after 12 months of ibrutinib treatment. These receptors all come from a human donor with chronic lymphocytic leukemia.

This clone was seen only once. The CDR3 sequence is CASKRNSLYEQYF. The CDR3 coding sequence is TGTGCCAGCAAGAGGAACTCCCTCTACGAGCAGTACTTC. This chain joins TRBV28 and TRBJ2-7; D call uncertain. V was clipped by 7 bases and J by 3 bases, with 13 bases between them. The CDR3 totals 13 residues. The germline CDR1 and CDR2 sequences are MDHEN and SYDVKM.

The genes are TRBV7-2 and TRBJ2-2, with 10 bases fitting TRBD2. This CDR3 has 15 residues. Germline CDR1 is SGHTA and CDR2 is FQGNSA. With 4 bases clipped from V and 7 bases from J, the junction kept 6 bases outside the gene matches. This CDR3 is CASSSLAGVGGELFF. The CDR3 DNA reads as TGTGCCAGCAGCTCTCTAGCGGGAGTGGGCGGGGAGCTGTTTTTT.

The chain recombines TRBV15 with TRBJ2-5; 7 bases are a match to TRBD2. Germline values: CDR1 LNHNV, CDR2 YYDKDF (reference sequence). The CDR3 is 14 amino acids. With 3 bases clipped from V and 5 bases from J, the junction kept 6 bases outside the gene matches. This chain's CDR3 is CATSSLGEGETQYF. CDR3 bases: TGTGCCACCAGCAGCCTAGGGGAGGGGGAGACCCAGTACTTC.

This clone was seen a single time. CDR3 nucleotide sequence: TGTGCCAGCACCCTAGGAGACGGTTACTATGGCTACACCTTC. Translating it yields CASTLGDGYYGYTF. V usage is TRBV6-6 and J usage is TRBJ1-2, with no clear D. Germline CDR1 is MNHNY and CDR2 is SVGAGI (reference sequence). The CDR3 totals 14 residues. Trimming took off 7 bases at V and 3 bases at J, with 15 bases between the two ends.

The rearrangement uses TRBV27 and TRBJ2-5; TRBD2 is a possible D gene (7 bases). The CDR3 is 12 residues long. V lost 5 bases and J 9 bases, leaving 13 bases between the germline ends. Germline loops: CDR1 MNHEY, CDR2 SMNVEV (reference sequence). Here the CDR3 DNA reads TGTGCCAGCAGTCCGGGGGGCGGGGCCCAGTACTTC. This translates into CASSPGGGAQYF.

The chain links TRBV21-1 to TRBJ2-4; the table assigns TRBD1, which was not confirmed against the DNA. TRBV21-1 is marked as a pseudogene. The CDR3 is made up of 16 amino acids. CDR3 region: CASSRSSGVIKNIQYF. CDR3 sequence (DNA): TGTGCCAGCAGCCGCTCCTCAGGGGTTATCAAAAACATTCAGTACTTC.

The chain is built from TRBV28 and TRBJ1-1; perhaps TRBD1 as D (5 bases). The V gene lost 2 bases and the J gene lost 7 bases, with 14 bases spanning the gap. CDR1 is MDHEN and CDR2 is SYDVKM in the germline V gene. The CDR3 contains 14 residues. CDR3 coding DNA: TGTGCCAGCAGTTTAGCTCTACAGGTCATTGAAGCTTTCTTT. Amino acid sequence: CASSLALQVIEAFF.

The V gene is TRBV5-6, the J gene TRBJ1-2, with D possibly being TRBD1 (6 bases). The CDR3 is 13 amino acids. Per germline, CDR1 SGHDT and CDR2 YYEEEE. V was trimmed by 4 bases and J by 8 bases, leaving 15 bases between them. The CDR3 sequence: CASSRRGIQGYTF. In nucleotides, the CDR3 is TGTGCCAGCAGCCGTAGGGGGATTCAGGGCTACACCTTC. The full variable domain, rest sourced from reference TRBV5-6 and TRBJ1-2, is DAGVTQSPTHLIKTRGQQVTLRCSPKSGHDTVSWYQQALGQGPQFIFQYYEEEERQRGNFPDRFSGHQFPNYSSELNVNALLLGDSALYLCASSRRGIQGYTFGSGTRLTVV.

Notes on this clone: At one end the junction does not follow the germline gene, possibly because of a read error. The V gene is TRBV7-3, the J gene TRBJ1-5; D not certain. CDR3 length: 19 amino acids. CDR1 is SGHTA and CDR2 is FQGTGA in the germline V gene. CDR3 residues: CASSLTPWRRQYSNQPQHF. As DNA, the CDR3 is TGTGCCAGCAGCCTAACCCCTTGGCGCAGGCAATATAGCAATCAGCCCCAGCATTTT. The full variable domain, rest sourced from reference TRBV7-3 and TRBJ1-5, is GAGVSQTPSNKVTEKGKYVELRCDPISGHTALYWYRQSLGQGPEFLIYFQGTGAADDSGLPNDRFFAVRPEGSVSTLKIQRTERGDSAVYLCASSLTPWRRQYSNQPQHFGDGTRLSIL.

The chain links TRBV7-2 to TRBJ2-7; 9 bases align to TRBD1. CDR3 length: 14 amino acids. Germline CDR1 reads SGHTA; CDR2 reads FQGNSA. The V gene end was trimmed by 5 bases and the J gene end by 7 bases; junction bases not matched to a gene: 9. CDR3 sequence (DNA): TGTGCCAGCAGCGCCGGACAGGGGCAAAAAGAGCAGTACTTC. This sequence encodes CASSAGQGQKEQYF. Complete variable domain (other parts from reference TRBV7-2 and TRBJ2-7): GAGVSQSPSNKVTEKGKDVELRCDPISGHTALYWYRQSLGQGLEFLIYFQGNSAPDKSGLPSDRFSAERTGGSVSTLTIQRTQQEDSAVYLCASSAGQGQKEQYFGPGTRLTVT.

The chain links TRBV1 to TRBJ1-2. TRBV1 is described as a pseudogene. This CDR3 is 13 amino acids long. CDR3 coding DNA: TGCACCAGCAGCCAAATTAACGGTGGCGGCTACACCTTC. It yields the protein CTSSQINGGGYTF.

The genes are TRBV6-5 and TRBJ2-1, with TRBD2 identical over 12 bases. In germline, CDR1 is MNHEY, CDR2 SVGAGI. The J segment lost 6 bases and the V segment lost 6 bases, leaving 3 bases of the junction unmatched. The CDR3 length is 14 residues. The CDR3 sequence is CASSRLAGVNEQFF. DNA of the CDR3: TGTGCCAGCAGCAGACTAGCGGGAGTCAATGAGCAGTTCTTC.

V gene TRBV5-1 combines with J gene TRBJ1-3; possibly TRBD1 for D (6 bases). The CDR3 consists of 15 residues. V lost 4 bases, J lost 4 bases, and 15 bases lay in between. Germline loops: CDR1 SGHRS, CDR2 YFSETQ. CDR3 amino acids: CASSLGGQRGNTIYF. The DNA for the CDR3 is TGCGCCAGCAGCCTGGGGGGGCAGAGAGGAAACACCATATATTTT. Based on the CDR3 plus reference TRBV5-1 and TRBJ1-3, the full variable domain is KAGVTQTPRYLIKTRGQQVTLSCSPISGHRSVSWYQQTPGQGLQFLFEYFSETQRNKGNFPGRFSGRQFSNSRSEMNVSTLELGDSALYLCASSLGGQRGNTIYFGEGSWLTVV.

V usage is TRBV7-9 and J usage is TRBJ2-7; TRBD2 matches 14 bases. Germline V gene lookup returns CDR1 SEHNR and CDR2 FQNEAQ (reference sequence). The V segment lost 8 bases and the J segment 6 bases; nucleotides outside the gene matches: 3. The CDR3 extends over 13 amino acids. CDR3 protein: CASWGLAGAEQYF. The CDR3 DNA follows: TGTGCCAGCTGGGGACTAGCGGGAGCCGAGCAGTACTTC.

J is TRBJ2-1 and V is TRBV5-5, with D unresolved. The CDR3 has 17 residues. Germline V gene data show CDR1 as SGHKS and CDR2 as YYEKEE (reference sequence). V was clipped by 2 bases and J by 0 bases, with 15 bases between them. CDR3: CASSLVGKISSYNEQFF. The CDR3 region has the DNA TGTGCCAGCAGCTTAGTGGGGAAGATCAGCTCCTACAATGAGCAGTTCTTC.

The V and J genes are TRBV29-1 and TRBJ1-2; perhaps TRBD1 as D (6 bases). The CDR3 extends over 12 amino acids. CDR1 is SQVTM and CDR2 is ANQGSEA in the germline V gene. Trimming cost V 4 bases and J 8 bases, with 14 bases left between them. The CDR3 here is CSVGKLQGGYTF. CDR3 DNA sequence: TGCAGCGTTGGAAAGTTACAGGGAGGCTACACCTTC.